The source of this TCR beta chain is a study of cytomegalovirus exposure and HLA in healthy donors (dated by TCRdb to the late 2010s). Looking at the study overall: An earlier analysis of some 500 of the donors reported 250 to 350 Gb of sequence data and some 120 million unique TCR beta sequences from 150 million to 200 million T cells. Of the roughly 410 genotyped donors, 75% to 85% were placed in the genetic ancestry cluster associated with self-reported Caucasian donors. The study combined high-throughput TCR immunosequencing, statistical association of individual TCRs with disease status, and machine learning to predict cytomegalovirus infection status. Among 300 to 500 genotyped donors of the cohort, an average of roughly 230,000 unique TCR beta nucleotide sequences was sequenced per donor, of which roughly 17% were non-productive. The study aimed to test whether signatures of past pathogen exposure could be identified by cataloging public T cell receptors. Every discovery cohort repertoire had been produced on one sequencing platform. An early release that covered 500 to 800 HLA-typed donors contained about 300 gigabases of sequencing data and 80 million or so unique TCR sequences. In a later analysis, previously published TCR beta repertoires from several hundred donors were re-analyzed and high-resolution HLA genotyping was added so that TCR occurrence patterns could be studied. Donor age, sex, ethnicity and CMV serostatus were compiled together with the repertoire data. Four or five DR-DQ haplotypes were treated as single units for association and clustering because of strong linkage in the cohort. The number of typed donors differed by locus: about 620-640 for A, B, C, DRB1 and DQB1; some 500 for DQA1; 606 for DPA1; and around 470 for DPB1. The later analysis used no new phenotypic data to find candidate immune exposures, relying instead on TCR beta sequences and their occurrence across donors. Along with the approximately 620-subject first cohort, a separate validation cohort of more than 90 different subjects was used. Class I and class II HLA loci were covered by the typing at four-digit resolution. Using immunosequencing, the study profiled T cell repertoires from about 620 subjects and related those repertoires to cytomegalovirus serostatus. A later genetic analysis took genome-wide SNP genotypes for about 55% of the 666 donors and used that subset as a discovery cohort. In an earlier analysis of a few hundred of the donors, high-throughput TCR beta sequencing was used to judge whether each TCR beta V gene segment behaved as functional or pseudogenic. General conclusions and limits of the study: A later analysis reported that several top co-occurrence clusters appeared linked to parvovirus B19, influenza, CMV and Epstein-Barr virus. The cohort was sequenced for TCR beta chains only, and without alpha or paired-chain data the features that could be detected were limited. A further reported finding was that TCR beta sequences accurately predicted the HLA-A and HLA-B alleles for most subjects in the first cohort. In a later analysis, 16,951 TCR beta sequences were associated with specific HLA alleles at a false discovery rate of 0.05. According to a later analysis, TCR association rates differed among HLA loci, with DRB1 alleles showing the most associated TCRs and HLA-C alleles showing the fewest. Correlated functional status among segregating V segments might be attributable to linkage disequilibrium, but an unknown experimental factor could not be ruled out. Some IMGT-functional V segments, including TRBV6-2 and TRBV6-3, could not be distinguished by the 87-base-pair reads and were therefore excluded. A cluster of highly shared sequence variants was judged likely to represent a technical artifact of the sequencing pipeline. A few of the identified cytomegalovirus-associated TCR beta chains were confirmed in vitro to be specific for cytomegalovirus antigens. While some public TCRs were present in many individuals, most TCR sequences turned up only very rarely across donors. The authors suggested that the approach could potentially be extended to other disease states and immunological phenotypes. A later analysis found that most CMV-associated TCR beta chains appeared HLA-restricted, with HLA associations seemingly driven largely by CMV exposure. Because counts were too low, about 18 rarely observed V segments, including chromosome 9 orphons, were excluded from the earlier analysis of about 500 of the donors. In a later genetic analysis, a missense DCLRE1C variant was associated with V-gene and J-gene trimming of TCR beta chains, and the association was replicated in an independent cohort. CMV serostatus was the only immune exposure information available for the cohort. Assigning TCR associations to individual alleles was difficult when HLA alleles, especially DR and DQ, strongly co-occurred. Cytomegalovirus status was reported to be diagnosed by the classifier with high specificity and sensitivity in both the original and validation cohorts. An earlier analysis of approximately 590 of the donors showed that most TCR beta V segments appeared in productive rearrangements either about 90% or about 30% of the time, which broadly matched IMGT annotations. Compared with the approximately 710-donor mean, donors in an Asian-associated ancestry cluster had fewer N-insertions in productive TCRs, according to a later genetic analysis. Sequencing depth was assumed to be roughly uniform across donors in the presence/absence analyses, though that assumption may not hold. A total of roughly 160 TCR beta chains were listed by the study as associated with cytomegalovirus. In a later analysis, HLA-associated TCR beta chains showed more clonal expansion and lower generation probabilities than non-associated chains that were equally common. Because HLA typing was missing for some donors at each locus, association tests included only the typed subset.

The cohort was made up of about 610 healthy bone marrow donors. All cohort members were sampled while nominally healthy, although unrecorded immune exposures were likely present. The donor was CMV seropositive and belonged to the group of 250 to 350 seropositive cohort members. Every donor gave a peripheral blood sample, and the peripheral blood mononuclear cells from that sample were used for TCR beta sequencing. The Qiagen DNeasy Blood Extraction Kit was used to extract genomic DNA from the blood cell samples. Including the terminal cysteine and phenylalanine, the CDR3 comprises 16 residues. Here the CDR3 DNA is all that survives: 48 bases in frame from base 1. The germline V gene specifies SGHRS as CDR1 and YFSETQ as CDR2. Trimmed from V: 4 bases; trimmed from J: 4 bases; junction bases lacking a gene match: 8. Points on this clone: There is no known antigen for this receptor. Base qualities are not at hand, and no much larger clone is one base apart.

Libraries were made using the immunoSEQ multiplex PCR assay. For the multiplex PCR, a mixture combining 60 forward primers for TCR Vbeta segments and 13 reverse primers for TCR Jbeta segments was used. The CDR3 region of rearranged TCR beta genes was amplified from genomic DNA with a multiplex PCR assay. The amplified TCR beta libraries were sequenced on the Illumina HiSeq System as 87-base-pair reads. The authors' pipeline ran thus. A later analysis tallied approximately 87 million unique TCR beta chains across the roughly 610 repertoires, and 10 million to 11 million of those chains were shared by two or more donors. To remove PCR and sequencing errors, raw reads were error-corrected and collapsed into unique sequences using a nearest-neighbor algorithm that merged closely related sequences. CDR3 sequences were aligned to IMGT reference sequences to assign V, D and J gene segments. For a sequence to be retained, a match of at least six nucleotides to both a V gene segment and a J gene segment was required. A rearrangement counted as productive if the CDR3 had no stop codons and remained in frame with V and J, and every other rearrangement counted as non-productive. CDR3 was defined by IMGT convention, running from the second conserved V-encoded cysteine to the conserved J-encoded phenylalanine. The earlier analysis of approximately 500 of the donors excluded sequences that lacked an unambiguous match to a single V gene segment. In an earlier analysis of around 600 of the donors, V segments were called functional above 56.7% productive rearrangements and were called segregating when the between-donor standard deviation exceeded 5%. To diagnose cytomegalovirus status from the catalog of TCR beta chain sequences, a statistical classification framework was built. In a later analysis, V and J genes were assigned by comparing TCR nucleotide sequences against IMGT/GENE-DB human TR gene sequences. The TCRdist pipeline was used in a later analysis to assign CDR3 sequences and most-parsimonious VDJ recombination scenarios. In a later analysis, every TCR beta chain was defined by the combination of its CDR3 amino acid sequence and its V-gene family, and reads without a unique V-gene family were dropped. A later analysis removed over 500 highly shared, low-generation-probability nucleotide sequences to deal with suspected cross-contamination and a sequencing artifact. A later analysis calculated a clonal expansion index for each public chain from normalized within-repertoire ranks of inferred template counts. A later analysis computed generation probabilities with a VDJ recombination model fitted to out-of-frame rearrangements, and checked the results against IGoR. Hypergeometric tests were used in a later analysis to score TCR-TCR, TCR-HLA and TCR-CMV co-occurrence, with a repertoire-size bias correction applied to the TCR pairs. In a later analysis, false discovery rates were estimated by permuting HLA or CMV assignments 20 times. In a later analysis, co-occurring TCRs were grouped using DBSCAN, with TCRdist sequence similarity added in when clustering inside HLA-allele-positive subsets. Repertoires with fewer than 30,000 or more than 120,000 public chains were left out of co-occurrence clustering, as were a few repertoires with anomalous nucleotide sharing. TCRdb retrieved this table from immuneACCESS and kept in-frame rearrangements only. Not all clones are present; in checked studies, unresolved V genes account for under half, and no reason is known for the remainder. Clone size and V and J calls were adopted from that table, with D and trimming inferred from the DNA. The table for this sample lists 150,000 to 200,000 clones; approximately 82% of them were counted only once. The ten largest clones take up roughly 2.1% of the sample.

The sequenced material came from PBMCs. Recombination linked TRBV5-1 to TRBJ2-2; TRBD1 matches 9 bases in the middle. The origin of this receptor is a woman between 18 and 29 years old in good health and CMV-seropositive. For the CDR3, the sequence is CASSNRGQGLTGELFF. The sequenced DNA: TGCGCCAGCAGCAATCGAGGACAGGGGCTCACCGGGGAGCTGTTTTTT.